This passage covers 2 T cell receptor beta chains from one sample sequenced in a study of identical twins. One entry per CDR3 protein, called by TCRdb with MiXCR from the 5' RACE reads. This sample has about 330,000 distinct CDR3 sequences, with roughly 12% found just once. This same sample was also taken into another study, of yellow fever vaccine responses in identical twins.

Sequenced input: CD8+ T cells sorted from blood. These receptors all come from a woman under 30 in good health.

The chain uses TRBV10-3 and TRBJ2-5; 10 bases align to TRBD2. The CDR3 covers 19 residues. After removal of 3 bases from V and 5 bases from J, the junction contained 18 bases not matched to a gene. The germline V gene has CDR1 ENHRY and CDR2 SYGVKD. CDR3: CAISDSGLAGVGWRETQYF. DNA of the CDR3: TGTGCCATCAGTGACTCGGGGCTAGCGGGAGTCGGATGGCGGGAGACCCAGTACTTC.

This chain uses TRBV9 with TRBJ2-1; tentative D call: TRBD2 (6 bases). The CDR3 is 12 amino acids. Trimming removed 3 bases from V and 7 bases from J, with 8 bases in between. Germline-derived CDR1 and CDR2 are SGDLS and YYNGEE. The CDR3 sequence is CASSDAGNEQFF. CDR3 bases: TGTGCCAGCAGCGATGCGGGAAATGAGCAGTTCTTC.